This TCR beta chain stems from a study of CD8 T cells in ankylosing spondylitis. A single record per CDR3 protein comes from TCRdb applying MiXCR to the 5' RACE reads. The sample lists around 280,000 distinct CDR3 sequences; around 20% were seen once. In this sample, this clonotype turned up a few times. Germline V gene lookup returns CDR1 MRHNA and CDR2 SNTAGT. This CDR3 has 14 amino acids. Deletions cut 3 bases from V and 5 bases from J, with 13 bases between. The receptor comes from a male donor with ankylosing spondylitis or in good health (not recorded which). The chain recombines TRBV6-4 with TRBJ1-2; no reliable D call. Sequencing was carried out using blood, either unsorted or a sorted T cell fraction (not recorded which). As DNA, the CDR3 is TGTGCCAGCAGTGAGACGGGGATCGGATATGGCTACACCTTC. Its translation: CASSETGIGYGYTF.